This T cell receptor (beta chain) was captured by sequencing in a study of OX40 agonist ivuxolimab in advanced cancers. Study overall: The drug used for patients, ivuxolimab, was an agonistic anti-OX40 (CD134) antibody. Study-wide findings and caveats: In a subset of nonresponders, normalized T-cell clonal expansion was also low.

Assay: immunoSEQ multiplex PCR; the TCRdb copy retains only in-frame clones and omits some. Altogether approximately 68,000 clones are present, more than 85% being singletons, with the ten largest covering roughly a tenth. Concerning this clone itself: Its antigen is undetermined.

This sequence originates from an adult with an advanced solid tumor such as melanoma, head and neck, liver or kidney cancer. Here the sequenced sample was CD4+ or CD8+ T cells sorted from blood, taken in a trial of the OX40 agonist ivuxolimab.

The CDR3 loop reads CASSQVLAGGEETQYF. The DNA of the CDR3 is TGCGCCAGCAGCCAAGTTCTAGCGGGGGGGGAAGAGACCCAGTACTTC. The chain is built from TRBV4-1 and TRBJ2-5; TRBD2 agrees at 12 bases. Losses at the gene ends were 1 base for V and 3 bases for J; bases not matched to a gene: 3. Per germline, CDR1 MGHRA and CDR2 YSYEKL. This CDR3 comprises 16 residues.